This TCR beta chain was sequenced during a study of shared clonotypes between healthy human individuals. Study at large: Every donor yielded three CD4 naive, three CD4 memory, two CD8 naive and one CD8 memory plate.

The germline V gene has CDR1 LNHDA and CDR2 SQIVND (reference sequence). The CDR3 sequence is 14 residues long. Trimming cost V 3 bases and J 5 bases, with 14 bases left between them. Evenly divided among several immunoSEQ plates was the genomic DNA of each subset. In replicate PCRs of sorted subsets, approximately 200 ng DNA, approximately 30,000 T cell genomes, was used. This table comes from immunoSEQ multiplex PCR, and its TCRdb copy is limited to in-frame clones, with some not included. The table lists roughly 2.4 million clones, under 97% of them singletons. Donors included only healthy HIV-negative adults lacking recent acute infections or vaccinations.

The V gene is TRBV19, the J gene TRBJ2-7, with D possibly matching TRBD1 (6 bases). This sequence originates from a man younger than 30 in good health. The sequencing input was naive CD4+ T cells sorted from blood. Subset: CD45RA+ positively selected. CDR3 region: CASSIWQGNDEQYF. Written as DNA, the CDR3 is TGTGCCAGTAGTATCTGGCAGGGGAACGACGAGCAGTACTTC.